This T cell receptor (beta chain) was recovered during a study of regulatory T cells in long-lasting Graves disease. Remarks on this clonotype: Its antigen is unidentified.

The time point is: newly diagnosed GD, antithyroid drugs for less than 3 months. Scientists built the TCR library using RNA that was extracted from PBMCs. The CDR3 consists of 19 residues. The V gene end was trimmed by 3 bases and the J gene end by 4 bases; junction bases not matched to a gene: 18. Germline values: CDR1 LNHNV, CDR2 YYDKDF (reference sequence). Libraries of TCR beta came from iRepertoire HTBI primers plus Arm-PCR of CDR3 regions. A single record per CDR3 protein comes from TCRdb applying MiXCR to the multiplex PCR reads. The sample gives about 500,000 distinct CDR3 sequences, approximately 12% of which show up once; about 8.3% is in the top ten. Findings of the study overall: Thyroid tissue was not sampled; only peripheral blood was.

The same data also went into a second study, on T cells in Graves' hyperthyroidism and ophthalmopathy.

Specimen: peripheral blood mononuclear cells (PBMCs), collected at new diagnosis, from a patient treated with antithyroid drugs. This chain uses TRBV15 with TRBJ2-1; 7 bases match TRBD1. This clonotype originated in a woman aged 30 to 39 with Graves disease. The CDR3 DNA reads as TGTGCCACCAGCAGGATAGAGATAATTCGGGACAGAGCTTACAATGAGCAGTTCTTC. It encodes CATSRIEIIRDRAYNEQFF. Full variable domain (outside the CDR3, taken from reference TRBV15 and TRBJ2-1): DAMVIQNPRYQVTQFGKPVTLSCSQTLNHNVMYWYQQKSSQAPKLLFHYYDKDFNNEADTPDNFQSRRPNTSFCFLDIRSPGLGDTAMYLCATSRIEIIRDRAYNEQFFGPGTRLTVL.